By share, the clone carrying this T cell receptor (beta chain) ranks as medium-sized. The assay was immunoSEQ multiplex PCR, and TCRdb's table has in-frame clones only and misses some. Of about 3,700 clones listed, about two thirds were seen once; the top ten hold roughly 54%. The data originate from a study of lymphopenia after photon versus proton radiotherapy. The sequences come from peripheral blood, collected from a patient treated with proton-based radiotherapy. The TCR originated in an elderly man with esophageal cancer.

The CDR3 here is CASSQDLPRSSGNTIYF. The CDR3 DNA reads TGCGCCAGCAGCCAAGATCTACCCAGGAGCTCTGGAAACACCATATATTTT. The V gene is TRBV4-3, the J gene TRBJ1-3; D remains ambiguous. V was clipped by 0 bases and J by 0 bases, with 12 bases between them. CDR3 length: 17 residues. The germline V gene encodes CDR1 LGHNA and CDR2 YSLEER.